One sample yielded the 12 T cell receptor beta chains listed below, sequenced in a study of blood T cell repertoires in COVID-19. The protocol was immunoSEQ multiplex PCR, while the TCRdb copy is restricted to in-frame clones and leaves out a portion. The sample contains around 160,000 clones, 85% of which appear only once. Sequencing input: peripheral blood. All receptors derive from a woman aged 35 to 49 with active or convalescent COVID-19.

The chain is built from TRBV6-5 and TRBJ1-1; 7 bases are shared with TRBD1. CDR1 is MNHEY and CDR2 is SVGAGI in the germline V gene. The CDR3 length is 13 residues. V dropped 6 bases and J dropped 6; count of bases not matched to a gene: 7. CDR3 in DNA: TGTGCCAGCAGCCACAGGGACAGTTCTGAAGCTTTCTTT. As protein: CASSHRDSSEAFF.

This chain links TRBV27 with TRBJ1-2; D is possibly TRBD1 (6 bases). This CDR3 has 14 residues. Trimming left V 4 bases short and J 4 bases short, with 13 bases between. Looked up from germline, CDR1 is MNHEY and CDR2 is SMNVEV (reference sequence). CDR3 DNA: TGTGCCAGCAGTTCCTCGGACAGACTCTATGGCTACACCTTC. The encoded protein is CASSSSDRLYGYTF.

The CDR3 spells CASSWGAGEFTGELFF. The CDR3, as DNA: TGTGCCAGCAGCTGGGGAGCGGGAGAATTCACCGGGGAGCTGTTTTTT. The genes are TRBV7-8 and TRBJ2-2; TRBD2 agrees at 8 bases. The V gene end was trimmed by 4 bases and the J gene end by 4 bases; junction bases not matched to a gene: 8. CDR3 length: 16 residues. Germline CDR1 is SGHVS and CDR2 is FQNEAQ. The full variable domain, rest sourced from reference TRBV7-8 and TRBJ2-2, is GAGVSQSPRYKVAKRGQDVALRCDPISGHVSLFWYQQALGQGPEFLTYFQNEAQLDKSGLPSDRFFAERPEGSVSTLKIQRTQQEDSAVYLCASSWGAGEFTGELFFGEGSRLTVL.

This clone was observed once. The genes are TRBV7-2 and TRBJ1-3, with a weak D call TRBD1 (6 bases). The V end was cut by 1 base, the J end by 4 bases, with 11 bases between. Per germline, CDR1 SGHTA and CDR2 FQGNSA. The CDR3 consists of 15 residues. CDR3 DNA sequence: TGTGCCAGCAGCTTAGACAGGGCAGGAGGAAACACCATATATTTT. It yields the protein CASSLDRAGGNTIYF. The complete variable domain, with remaining parts taken from reference TRBV7-2 and TRBJ1-3, reads GAGVSQSPSNKVTEKGKDVELRCDPISGHTALYWYRQSLGQGLEFLIYFQGNSAPDKSGLPSDRFSAERTGGSVSTLTIQRTQQEDSAVYLCASSLDRAGGNTIYFGEGSWLTVV.

The chain recombines TRBV2 with TRBJ1-2; TRBD1 aligns across 8 bases. Trimming at V came to 7 bases and at J to 7 bases, leaving 11 bases not matched to a gene. Germline V gene data show CDR1 as SNHLY and CDR2 as FYNNEI. The CDR3 runs to 14 residues. The CDR3 is CASNLLQGAGGYTF. CDR3 nucleotides: TGTGCCAGCAACCTGTTGCAGGGGGCGGGTGGCTACACCTTC.

V usage is TRBV11-2 and J usage is TRBJ2-7, with 8 bases fitting TRBD1. This CDR3 is built from 17 residues. J lost 1 base, V lost 3 bases, and 11 bases had no gene match. Germline V gives CDR1 SGHAT, CDR2 FQNNGV. The CDR3 nucleotides read TGTGCCAGCAGCTTTGGTCAGGGGGCCGTGGGTTCCTACGAGCAGTACTTC. This codes for CASSFGQGAVGSYEQYF.

This chain links TRBV7-2 with TRBJ1-1; TRBD1 matches 8 bases. With 3 bases clipped from V and 11 bases from J, the junction kept 14 bases outside the gene matches. The CDR3 runs 15 residues. From germline, CDR1 is SGHTA and CDR2 FQGNSA. In DNA, the CDR3 is TGTGCCAGCAGCTTGGACGGACAGGGAGGGCGCGATGCTTTCTTT. It encodes CASSLDGQGGRDAFF.

This chain links TRBV19 with TRBJ1-1; D not resolved. V lost 8 bases and J lost 1, with 8 bases in between. This CDR3 comprises 12 residues. Per the germline V gene, CDR1 is LNHDA and CDR2 is SQIVND (reference sequence). The CDR3 loop is CASWSRNTEAFF. The CDR3 DNA reads TGTGCCAGTTGGTCGCGGAACACTGAAGCTTTCTTT.

The chain recombines TRBV24-1 with TRBJ2-5; D perhaps matches TRBD1 (5 bases). The CDR3 runs 13 residues. Trimming took 3 bases from V and 7 from J, leaving 11 bases between them. Germline assignment: CDR1 KGHDR and CDR2 SFDVKD. The CDR3 sequence: CATSDIQARTQYF. CDR3 sequence (DNA): TGTGCCACCAGTGATATACAGGCACGGACCCAGTACTTC.

The J gene is TRBJ2-3, the V gene TRBV20-1; tentatively, D is TRBD2 (6 bases). Germline CDR1 and CDR2: DFQATT and SNEGSKA (reference sequence). The length of the CDR3 is 15 residues. V was trimmed by 3 bases and J by 0 bases, leaving 13 bases between them. CDR3 region: CSASWLAESTDTQYF. In nucleotides, the CDR3 is TGCAGTGCTAGTTGGTTAGCGGAAAGCACAGATACGCAGTATTTT.

The chain links TRBV5-6 to TRBJ1-2, with a tentative D call TRBD1 (5 bases). Germline values: CDR1 SGHDT, CDR2 YYEEEE. CDR3 length: 13 residues. The germline V and J ends were trimmed by 6 bases and 5 bases, with 14 bases remaining between them. CDR3 sequence (DNA): TGTGCCAGCACCTCAGGGCGGGATTATGGCTACACCTTC. This translates into CASTSGRDYGYTF.

The rearrangement links TRBV2 to TRBJ1-2; D call uncertain. The CDR3 extends over 14 amino acids. Trimming left V 4 bases short and J 3 bases short, with 12 bases between. CDR1 and CDR2 (germline): SNHLY, FYNNEI. The CDR3 region is CASSVGGSYYGYTF. DNA for the CDR3: TGTGCCAGCAGTGTTGGAGGGAGTTACTATGGCTACACCTTC.